This T cell receptor (beta chain) was recovered during a study of glioma-infiltrating T cells after dendritic cell vaccination. The CDR3 contains 14 residues. Germline CDR1 reads SEHNR; CDR2 reads FQNEAQ (reference sequence). V gave up 5 bases and J gave up 6 bases, with 15 bases separating them. Using immunoSEQ multiplex PCR, the repertoire was profiled, and TCRdb retains in-frame clones only, with some absent. This table holds 93,000 or so clones, around 81% found once. The source material was blood, sampled before dendritic cell vaccination. The V gene is TRBV7-9, the J gene TRBJ2-3, with D possibly matching TRBD2 (6 bases). This receptor was identified in a human donor with glioblastoma. The CDR3 sequence is CASSRAFLADTQYF. For the CDR3, the DNA is TGTGCCAGCAGCCGCGCTTTTCTAGCGGATACGCAGTATTTT.